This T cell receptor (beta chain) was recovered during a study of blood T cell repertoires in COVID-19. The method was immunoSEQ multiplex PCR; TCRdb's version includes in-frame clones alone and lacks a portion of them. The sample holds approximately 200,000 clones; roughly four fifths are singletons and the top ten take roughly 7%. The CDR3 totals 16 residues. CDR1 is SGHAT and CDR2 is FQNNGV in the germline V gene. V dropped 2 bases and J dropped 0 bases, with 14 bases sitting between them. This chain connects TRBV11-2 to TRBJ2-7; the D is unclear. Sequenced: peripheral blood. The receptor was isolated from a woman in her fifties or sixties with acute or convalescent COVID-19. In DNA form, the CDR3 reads TGTGCCAGCAGCTTATGGGCAGGTCCCAGCTCCTACGAGCAGTACTTC. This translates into CASSLWAGPSSYEQYF.